Reported below is one T cell receptor beta chain. The antigen is undetermined. TCRdb re-called the RT-PCR reads with MiXCR, one entry per CDR3 protein. The profile shows 530,000 or so distinct CDR3 sequences, 25% of them singletons. Germline lookup yields CDR1 SNHLY and CDR2 FYNNEI. CDR3 length equals 15 residues. Trimming cost V 3 bases and J 6 bases, with 14 bases left between them. This sample was included in a study of response to subunit inactivated influenza vaccine. Whole-study results and caveats: New T cells are recruited in small numbers by each seasonal influenza vaccination, according to the authors' suggestion.

The chain couples TRBV2 to TRBJ2-2, with unresolved D. The receptor was derived from a man aged 50 to 59 who received an inactivated influenza vaccine. This material consisted of CD4+ T cells sorted from PBMCs, taken roughly 5 days after vaccination. This chain's CDR3 is CASSEVESAAGELFF. The DNA of the CDR3 is TGTGCCAGCAGTGAGGTGGAGTCCGCGGCCGGGGAGCTGTTTTTT.